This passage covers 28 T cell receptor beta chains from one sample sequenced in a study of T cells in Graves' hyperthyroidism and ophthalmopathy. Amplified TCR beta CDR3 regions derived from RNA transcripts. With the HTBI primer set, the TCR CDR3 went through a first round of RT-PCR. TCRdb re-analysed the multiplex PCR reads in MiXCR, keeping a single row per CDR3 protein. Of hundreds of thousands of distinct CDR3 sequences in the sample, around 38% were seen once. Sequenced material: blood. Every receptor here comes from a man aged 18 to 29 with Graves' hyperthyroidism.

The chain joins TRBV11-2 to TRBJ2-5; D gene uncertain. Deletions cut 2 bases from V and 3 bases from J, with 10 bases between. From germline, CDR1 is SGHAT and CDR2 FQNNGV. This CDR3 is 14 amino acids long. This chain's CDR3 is CASSLMGSKETQYF. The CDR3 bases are TGTGCCAGCAGCTTAATGGGGTCGAAAGAGACCCAGTACTTC.

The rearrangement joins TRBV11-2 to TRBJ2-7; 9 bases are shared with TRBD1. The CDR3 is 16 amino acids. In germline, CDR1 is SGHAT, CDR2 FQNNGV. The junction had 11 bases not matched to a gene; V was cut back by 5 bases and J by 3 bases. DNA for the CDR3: TGTGCCAGCAGCCCGTTAACGGGACAGGGCGTCTACGAGCAGTACTTC. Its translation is CASSPLTGQGVYEQYF.

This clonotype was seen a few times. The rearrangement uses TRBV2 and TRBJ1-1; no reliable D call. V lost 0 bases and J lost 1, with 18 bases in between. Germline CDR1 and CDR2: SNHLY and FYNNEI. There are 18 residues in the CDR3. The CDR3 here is CASSEALDLSRQNTEAFF. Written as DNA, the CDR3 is TGTGCCAGCAGTGAAGCGCTAGATCTCTCCAGACAGAACACTGAAGCTTTCTTT.

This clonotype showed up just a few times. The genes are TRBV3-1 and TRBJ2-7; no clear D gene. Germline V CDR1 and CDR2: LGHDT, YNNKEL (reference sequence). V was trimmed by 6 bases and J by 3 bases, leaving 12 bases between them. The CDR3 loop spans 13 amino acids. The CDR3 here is CASSHDGRYEQYF. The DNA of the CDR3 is TGTGCCAGCAGTCACGACGGCCGCTACGAGCAGTACTTC.

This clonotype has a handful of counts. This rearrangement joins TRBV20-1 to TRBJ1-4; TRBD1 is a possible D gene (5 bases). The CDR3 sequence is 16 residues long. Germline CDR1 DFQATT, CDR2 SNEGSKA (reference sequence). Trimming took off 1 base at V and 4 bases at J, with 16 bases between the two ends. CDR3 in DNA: TGCAGTGCTAGAGGGGGGATGGACTGGCTTAATGAAAAACTGTTTTTT. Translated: CSARGGMDWLNEKLFF.

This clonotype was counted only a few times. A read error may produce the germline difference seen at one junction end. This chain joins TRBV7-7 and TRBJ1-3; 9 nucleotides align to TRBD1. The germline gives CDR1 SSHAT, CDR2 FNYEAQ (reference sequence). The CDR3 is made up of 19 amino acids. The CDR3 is CASSPRGTGFLERGNTIYF. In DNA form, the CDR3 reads TGTGCTAGCAGCCCTCGCGGGACAGGGTTCCTGGAGCGTGGAAACACCATATATTTT.

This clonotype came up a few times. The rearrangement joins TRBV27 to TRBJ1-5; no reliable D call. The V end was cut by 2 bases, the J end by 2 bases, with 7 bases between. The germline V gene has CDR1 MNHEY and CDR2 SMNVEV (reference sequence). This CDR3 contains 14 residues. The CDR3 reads CASSLLGRNQPQHF. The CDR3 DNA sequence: TGTGCCAGCAGTTTACTCGGCCGCAATCAGCCCCAGCATTTT.

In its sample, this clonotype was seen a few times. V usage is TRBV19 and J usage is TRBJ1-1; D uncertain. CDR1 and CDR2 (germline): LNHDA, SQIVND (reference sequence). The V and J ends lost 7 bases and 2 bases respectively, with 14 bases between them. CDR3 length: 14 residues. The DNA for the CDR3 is TGTGCCAGTATCCATCGGGGATCTAACACTGAAGCTTTCTTT. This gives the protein CASIHRGSNTEAFF.

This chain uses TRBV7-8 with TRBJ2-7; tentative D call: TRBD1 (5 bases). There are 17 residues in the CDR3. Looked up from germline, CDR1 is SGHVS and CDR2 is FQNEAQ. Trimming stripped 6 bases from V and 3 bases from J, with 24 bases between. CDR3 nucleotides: TGTGCCAGCAGGGGCCCCGCAATAGGCGGACATATCTACGAGCAGTACTTC. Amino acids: CASRGPAIGGHIYEQYF.

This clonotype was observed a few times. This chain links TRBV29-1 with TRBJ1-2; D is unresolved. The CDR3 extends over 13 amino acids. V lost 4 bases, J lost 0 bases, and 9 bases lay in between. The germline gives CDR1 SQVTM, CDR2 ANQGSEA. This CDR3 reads CSVGTGANYGYTF. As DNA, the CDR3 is TGCAGCGTTGGGACCGGGGCTAACTATGGCTACACCTTC.

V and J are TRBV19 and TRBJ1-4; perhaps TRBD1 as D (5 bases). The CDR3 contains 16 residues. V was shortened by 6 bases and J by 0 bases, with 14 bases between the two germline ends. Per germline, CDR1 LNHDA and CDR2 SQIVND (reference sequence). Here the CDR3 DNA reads TGTGCCAGTAGCCCCCAAAGGGGCGCAACTAATGAAAAACTGTTTTTT. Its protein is CASSPQRGATNEKLFF.

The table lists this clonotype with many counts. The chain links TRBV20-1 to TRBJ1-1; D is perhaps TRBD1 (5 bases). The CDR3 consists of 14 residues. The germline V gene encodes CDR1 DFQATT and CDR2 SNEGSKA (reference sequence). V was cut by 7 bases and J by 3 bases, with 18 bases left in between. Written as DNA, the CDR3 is TGCAGTGTACGTGAGGGGCAGGGCTACACTGAAGCTTTCTTT. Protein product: CSVREGQGYTEAFF.

The CDR3 is CASSQPYRAQVYGYTF. The DNA of the CDR3 is TGCGCCAGCAGCCAACCTTACAGGGCTCAGGTCTATGGCTACACCTTC. The chain employs TRBV4-1 and TRBJ1-2, with TRBD1 as a possible D gene (6 bases). There are 16 residues in the CDR3. The V gene lost 2 bases and the J gene lost 4 bases, with 17 bases spanning the gap. The germline gives CDR1 MGHRA, CDR2 YSYEKL.

For the CDR3, the DNA is TGCAGCTTAGGGACAGGGGTGACCCAGTACTTC. Translation gives CSLGTGVTQYF. V usage is TRBV20-1 and J usage is TRBJ2-5; 10 nucleotides line up with TRBD1. Germline values: CDR1 DFQATT, CDR2 SNEGSKA (reference sequence). The CDR3 spans 11 residues.

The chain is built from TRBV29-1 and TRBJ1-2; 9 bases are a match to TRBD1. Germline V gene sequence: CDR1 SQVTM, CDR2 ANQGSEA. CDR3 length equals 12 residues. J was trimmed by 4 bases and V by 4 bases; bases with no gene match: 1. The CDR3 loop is CSVVTGGYGYTF. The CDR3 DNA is TGCAGCGTTGTGACAGGGGGCTATGGCTACACCTTC.

The DNA for the CDR3 is TGTGCCAGCTCCCCCCTCGGATTGGGCTACACCTTC. It yields the protein CASSPLGLGYTF. This chain connects TRBV6-5 to TRBJ1-2, with D unclear. V was shortened by 8 bases and J by 8 bases, with 15 bases between the two germline ends. The CDR3 length is 12 residues. Per germline, CDR1 MNHEY and CDR2 SVGAGI.

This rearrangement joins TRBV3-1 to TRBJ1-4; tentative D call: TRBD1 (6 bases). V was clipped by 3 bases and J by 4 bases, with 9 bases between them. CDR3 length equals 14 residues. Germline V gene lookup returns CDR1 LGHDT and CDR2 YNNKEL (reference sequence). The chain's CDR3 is CASSQDRHNEKLFF. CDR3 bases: TGTGCCAGCAGCCAGGACAGACATAATGAAAAACTGTTTTTT.

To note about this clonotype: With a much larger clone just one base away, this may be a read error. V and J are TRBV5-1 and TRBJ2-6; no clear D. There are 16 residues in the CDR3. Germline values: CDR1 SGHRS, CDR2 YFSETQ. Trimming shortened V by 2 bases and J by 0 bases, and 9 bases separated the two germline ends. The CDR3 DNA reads TGCGCCAGCAGCTTCCGGACGGACTCTGGGGCCAACGTCCTGACTTTC. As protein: CASSFRTDSGANVLTF.

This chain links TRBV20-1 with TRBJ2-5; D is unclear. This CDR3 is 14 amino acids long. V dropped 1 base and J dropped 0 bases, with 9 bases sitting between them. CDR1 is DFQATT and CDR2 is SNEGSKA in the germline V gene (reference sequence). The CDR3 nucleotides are TGCAGTGCTAGAGGAAGGCCTTACCAAGAGACCCAGTACTTC. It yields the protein CSARGRPYQETQYF.

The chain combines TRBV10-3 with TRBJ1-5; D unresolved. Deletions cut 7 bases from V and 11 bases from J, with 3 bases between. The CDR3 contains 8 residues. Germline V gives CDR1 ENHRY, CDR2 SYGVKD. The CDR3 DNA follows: TGTGCCATCACTACCCAGCATTTT. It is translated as CAITTQHF.

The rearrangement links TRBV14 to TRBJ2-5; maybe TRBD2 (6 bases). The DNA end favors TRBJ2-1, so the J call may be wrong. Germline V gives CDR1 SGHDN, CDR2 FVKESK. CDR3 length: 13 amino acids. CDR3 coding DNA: TGTGCCAGCAGCCAAGAAGGCGGGGTTGAGCAGTTCTTC. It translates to CASSQEGGVEQFF.

In DNA form, the CDR3 reads TGTGCCAGCAGCTTCCGGGACAGCCCCCAAGAGACCCAGTACTTC. Encoded protein: CASSFRDSPQETQYF. The chain carries TRBV25-1 and TRBJ2-5; 7 bases map to TRBD1. Germline V gene sequence: CDR1 MGHDK, CDR2 SYGVNS. J gave up 1 base and V 6 bases, and 8 bases lay outside the gene matches. The CDR3 spans 15 residues.

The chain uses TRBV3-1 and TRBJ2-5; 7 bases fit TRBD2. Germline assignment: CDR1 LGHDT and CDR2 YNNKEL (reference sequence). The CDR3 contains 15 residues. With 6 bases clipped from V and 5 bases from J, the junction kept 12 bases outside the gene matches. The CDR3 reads CASSPGLVGTETQYF. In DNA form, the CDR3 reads TGTGCCAGCAGTCCCGGACTAGTTGGAACGGAGACCCAGTACTTC.

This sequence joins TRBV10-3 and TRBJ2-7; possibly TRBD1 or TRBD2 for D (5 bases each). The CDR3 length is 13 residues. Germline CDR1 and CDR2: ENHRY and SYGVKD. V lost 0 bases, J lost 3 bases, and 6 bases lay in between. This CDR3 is CAISESGDYEQYF. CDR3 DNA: TGTGCCATCAGTGAGTCGGGGGACTACGAGCAGTACTTC.

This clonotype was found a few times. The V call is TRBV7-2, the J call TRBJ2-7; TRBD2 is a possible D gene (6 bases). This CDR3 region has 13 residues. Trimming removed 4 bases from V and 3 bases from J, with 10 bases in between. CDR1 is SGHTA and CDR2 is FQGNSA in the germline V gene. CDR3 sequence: CASSSGLLYEQYF. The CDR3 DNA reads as TGTGCCAGCAGCTCGGGACTGCTCTACGAGCAGTACTTC.

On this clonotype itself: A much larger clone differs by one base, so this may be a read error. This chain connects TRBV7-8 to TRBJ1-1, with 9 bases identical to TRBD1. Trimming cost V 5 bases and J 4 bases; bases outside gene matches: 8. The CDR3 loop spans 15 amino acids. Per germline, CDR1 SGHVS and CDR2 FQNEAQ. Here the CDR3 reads CASSPQGAVGTEAFF. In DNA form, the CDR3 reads TGTGCCAGCAGCCCACAGGGGGCCGTCGGCACTGAAGCTTTCTTT.

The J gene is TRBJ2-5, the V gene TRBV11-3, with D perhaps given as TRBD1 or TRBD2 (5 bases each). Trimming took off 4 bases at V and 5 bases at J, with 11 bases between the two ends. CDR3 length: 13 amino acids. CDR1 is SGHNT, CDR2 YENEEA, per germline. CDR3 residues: CASSSGTYETQYF. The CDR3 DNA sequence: TGTGCCAGCAGCTCCGGGACGTACGAGACCCAGTACTTC.

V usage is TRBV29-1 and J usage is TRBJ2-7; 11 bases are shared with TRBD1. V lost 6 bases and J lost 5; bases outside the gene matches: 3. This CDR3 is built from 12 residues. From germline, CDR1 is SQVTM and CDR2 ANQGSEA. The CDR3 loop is CSVGGQGDEQYF. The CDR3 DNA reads TGCAGCGTAGGGGGACAGGGGGACGAGCAGTACTTC.